The 9 T cell receptor beta chains below come from one sample, sequenced in a study of T cell repertoires in cytomegalovirus infection. The antigens for these receptors are not known. A single record per CDR3 protein comes from TCRdb applying MiXCR to the reads. This sample has approximately 260,000 distinct CDR3 sequences, with less than 25% found just once. Here the sequenced sample was cultured PBMCs, taken from culture after CMV antigen stimulation. The receptor set was obtained from a human donor in good health (CMV status not recorded). Some clones in this sample may be carry-over from other donors' samples.

V gene TRBV28 combines with J gene TRBJ2-7; 7 bases agree with TRBD1. Trimming removed 7 bases from V and 5 bases from J; junction bases left unmatched: 8. The CDR3 covers 13 residues. CDR1 is MDHEN, CDR2 SYDVKM, per germline. The CDR3 nucleotides are TGTGCCAGCACAGAGACAGGGATCCACGAGCAGTACTTC. Residues: CASTETGIHEQYF.

This clonotype appeared a few times. This chain links TRBV4-1 with TRBJ1-1; no reliable D call. The CDR3 sequence is 15 residues long. The V gene's germline CDR1 is MGHRA and CDR2 YSYEKL. The V and J ends lost 3 bases and 1 base respectively, with 12 bases between them. CDR3 DNA sequence: TGCGCCAGCAGCCATATGAATGCCGGGAACACTGAAGCTTTCTTT. It yields the protein CASSHMNAGNTEAFF.

The chain couples TRBV28 to TRBJ2-7, with no clear D. The length of the CDR3 is 14 residues. Germline loops: CDR1 MDHEN, CDR2 SYDVKM. Trimming took 1 base from V and 2 from J, leaving 9 bases between them. This chain's CDR3 is CASSLSQFAYEQYF. The DNA for the CDR3 is TGTGCCAGCAGTTTATCCCAGTTTGCCTACGAGCAGTACTTC.

This clonotype has just a few counts. This rearrangement joins TRBV6-5 to TRBJ2-3; D gene uncertain. The V end lost 5 bases, the J end lost 7 bases, and 13 bases lay between the germline ends. Germline assignment: CDR1 MNHEY and CDR2 SVGAGI. This CDR3 contains 13 residues. The CDR3 DNA sequence: TGTGCCAGCAGTAGGCTCGGTGTGAATACGCAGTATTTT. Its translation is CASSRLGVNTQYF.

A few counts support this clonotype. The chain is built from TRBV11-3 and TRBJ2-5, with 11 bases fitting TRBD2. CDR3 length equals 15 residues. Germline CDR1 and CDR2: SGHNT and YENEEA. V was pared by 5 bases and J by 9 bases, with 11 bases of the junction left unmatched. CDR3 sequence (DNA): TGTGCCAGCAGCGTCCCCCCCGGGACTAGCGGCCCCCAGTACTTC. This translates into CASSVPPGTSGPQYF.

CDR3 nucleotide sequence: TGTGCCAGCAGTTTCCGCAGGGGGCGATTTCTCACTTCCAATGAGCAGTTCTTC. Translation: CASSFRRGRFLTSNEQFF. This chain uses TRBV12-3 or TRBV12-4 with TRBJ2-1, with 8 bases matching TRBD1. The CDR3 consists of 18 residues. Trimming at V came to 3 bases and at J to 6 bases, leaving 16 bases not matched to a gene.

This clonotype was seen more than once but under ten times. The J gene is TRBJ1-5, the V gene TRBV6-2 or TRBV6-3; D is uncertain. The germline V and J ends were trimmed by 5 bases and 0 bases, with 14 bases remaining between them. Germline loops: CDR1 MNHEY, CDR2 SVGEGT. The CDR3 is 16 residues long. As DNA, the CDR3 is TGTGCCAGCAGTCCCCCCAGGCTGATTAGCAATCAGCCCCAGCATTTT. This encodes CASSPPRLISNQPQHF.

This clonotype appeared a few times. V usage is TRBV4-1 and J usage is TRBJ1-6; D not certain. The CDR3 is 15 amino acids. V shed 4 bases and J shed 8 bases, with 15 bases lying between them. Per germline, CDR1 MGHRA and CDR2 YSYEKL. CDR3 in amino acids: CASSPHGLVYSPLHF. In DNA, the CDR3 is TGCGCCAGCAGCCCCCATGGGCTCGTTTATTCACCCCTCCACTTT.

This rearrangement joins TRBV5-1 to TRBJ2-3; 7 nucleotides agree with TRBD1. Germline CDR1 and CDR2: SGHRS and YFSETQ. V lost 4 bases and J lost 2; bases outside the gene matches: 4. The length of the CDR3 is 14 residues. The CDR3 sequence is CASSQGVNTDTQYF. Written as DNA, the CDR3 is TGCGCCAGCAGCCAGGGGGTGAACACAGATACGCAGTATTTT.